This T cell receptor beta chain comes out of a study of identical twins. With regard to this clonotype: As yet, its antigen is unknown.

A universal primer binding site was introduced by template switching. The final cDNA contained unique molecular identifiers. TCRdb used MiXCR to reprocess the 5' RACE reads, holding one entry per CDR3 protein. The data show some 690,000 distinct CDR3 sequences, 21% seen once. Whole-study results and caveats: Fewer insertions were carried by abundant cord blood beta clonotypes, but none was seen in memory repertoires.

The sample was also reused in another study, on T cells expressing NK-cell markers. That source adds: In a handful of donors, these clonotypes also led the CD3+CD56-NKG2C+ fraction. HCMV specificity of the expanded NKG2C+ T cell clones was not established.

This TCR came from a woman in her late teens or twenties in good health. Sequencing input: PBMCs.

In nucleotides, the CDR3 is TGTGCCACCAGTGATCCCGGGACAGGGGACGAGCAGTACTTC. Translated, it gives CATSDPGTGDEQYF. The rearrangement joins TRBV24-1 to TRBJ2-7; 10 bases are shared with TRBD1. Germline CDR1 reads KGHDR; CDR2 reads SFDVKD. The V gene end was trimmed by 3 bases and the J gene end by 5 bases; junction bases not matched to a gene: 3. The CDR3 has 14 residues.